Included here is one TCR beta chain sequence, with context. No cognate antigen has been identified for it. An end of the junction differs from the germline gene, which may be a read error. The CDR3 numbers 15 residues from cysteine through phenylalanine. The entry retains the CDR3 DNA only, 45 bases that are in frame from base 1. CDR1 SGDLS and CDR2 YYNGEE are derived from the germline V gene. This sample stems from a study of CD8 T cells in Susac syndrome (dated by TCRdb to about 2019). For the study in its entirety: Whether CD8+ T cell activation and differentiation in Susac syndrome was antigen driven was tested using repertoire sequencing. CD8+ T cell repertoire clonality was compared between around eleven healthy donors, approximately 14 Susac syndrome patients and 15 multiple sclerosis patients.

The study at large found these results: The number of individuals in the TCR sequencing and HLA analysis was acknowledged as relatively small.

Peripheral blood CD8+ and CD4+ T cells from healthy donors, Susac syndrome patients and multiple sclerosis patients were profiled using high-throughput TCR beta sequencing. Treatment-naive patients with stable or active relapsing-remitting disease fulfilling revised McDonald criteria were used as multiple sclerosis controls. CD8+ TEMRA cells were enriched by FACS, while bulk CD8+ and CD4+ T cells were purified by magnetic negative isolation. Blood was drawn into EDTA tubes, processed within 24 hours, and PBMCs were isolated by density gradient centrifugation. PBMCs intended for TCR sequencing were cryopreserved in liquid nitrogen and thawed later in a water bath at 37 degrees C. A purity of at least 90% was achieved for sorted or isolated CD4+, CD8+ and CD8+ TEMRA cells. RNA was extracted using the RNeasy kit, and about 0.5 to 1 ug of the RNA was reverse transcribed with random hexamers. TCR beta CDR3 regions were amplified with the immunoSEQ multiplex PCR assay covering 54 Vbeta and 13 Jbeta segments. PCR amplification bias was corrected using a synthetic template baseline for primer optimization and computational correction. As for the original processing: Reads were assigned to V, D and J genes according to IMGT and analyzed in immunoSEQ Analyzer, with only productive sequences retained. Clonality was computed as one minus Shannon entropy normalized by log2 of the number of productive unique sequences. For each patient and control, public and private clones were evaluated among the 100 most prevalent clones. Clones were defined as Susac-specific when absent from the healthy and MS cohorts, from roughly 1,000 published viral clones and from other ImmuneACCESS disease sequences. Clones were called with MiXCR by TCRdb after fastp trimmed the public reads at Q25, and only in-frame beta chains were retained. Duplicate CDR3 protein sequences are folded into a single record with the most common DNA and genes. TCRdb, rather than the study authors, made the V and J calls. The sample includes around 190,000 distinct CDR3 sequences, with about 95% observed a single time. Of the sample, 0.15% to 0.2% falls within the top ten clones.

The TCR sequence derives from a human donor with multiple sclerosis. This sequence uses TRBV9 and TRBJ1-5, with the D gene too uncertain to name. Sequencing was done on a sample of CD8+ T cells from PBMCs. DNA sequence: TGTGCCAGCAGCGTAGATGGAGAGGAGCATCAACCCCAGCATTTT. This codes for CASSVDGEEHQPQHF.